This TCR beta chain appears in the sequencing data of a study of blood T cell repertoires in COVID-19. Study-level information: T cells, B-cell-depleted T cells, or PBMCs supplied cDNA or gDNA.

V was pared by 5 bases and J by 2 bases, with 22 bases between. CDR1 and CDR2 (germline): GTSNPN, SVGIG (reference sequence). The CDR3 runs 17 residues. Sequencing was performed with immunoSEQ multiplex PCR; in TCRdb, only in-frame clones are kept and a portion is missing. The sample holds just over 150,000 clones, 85% to 90% seen once. This clone has more than one count but fewer than ten. This chain connects TRBV30 to TRBJ1-5; a weak D match, TRBD1 (6 bases). Material: peripheral blood. This receptor was identified in a woman aged 35 to 49 with acute or convalescent COVID-19. The CDR3 DNA reads as TGTGCCTGGGCCTTTGGGGTTACAGGGAGAGGCAATCAGCCCCAGCATTTT. It specifies CAWAFGVTGRGNQPQHF.